This T cell receptor beta chain was observed in a study of T-cell memory formation after mild COVID-19. Germline CDR1 reads MGHRA; CDR2 reads YSYEKL. CDR3 length: 15 amino acids. V dropped 4 bases and J dropped 3; count of bases not matched to a gene: 8. TCRdb processed the 5' RACE reads anew with MiXCR; each CDR3 protein has one entry. The sample holds under 300,000 distinct CDR3 sequences, 8% to 10% seen once. The V gene is TRBV4-1, the J gene TRBJ2-7; 8 bases align to TRBD1. Material: PBMCs or a T cell subset sorted from them (not recorded which). This sequence was found in a man between 18 and 29 years old who had mild COVID-19 (a few samples of this study predate the infection). Cell type and time point are not known. CDR3 bases: TGCGCCAGCAGCCCAGGGGGCGCGGAAGACTACGAGCAGTACGTC. It translates to CASSPGGAEDYEQYV.